Following are 10 T cell receptor beta chains from one sample sequenced in a study of shared clonotypes between healthy human individuals. The method was immunoSEQ multiplex PCR; TCRdb's version includes in-frame clones alone and lacks a portion of them. The table shows 2 million to 2.5 million clones, with 93% occurring only once. Sequencing was done on a sample of naive CD4+ T cells from PBMCs. The subset is: CD45RA+ positively selected. The origin of the receptors is a man between 18 and 35 years old in good health. Some clones in this sample may be carry-over from other donors' samples.

The chain links TRBV6-6 to TRBJ1-1; 7 bases are shared with TRBD1. V shed 6 bases, J shed 5 bases, and the junction held 15 bases outside the gene matches. The germline V gene encodes CDR1 MNHNY and CDR2 SVGAGI (reference sequence). The CDR3 has 16 amino acids. The CDR3 here is CASRGTEGARETEAFF. In DNA, the CDR3 is TGTGCCAGCAGAGGGACGGAGGGGGCGCGGGAAACTGAAGCTTTCTTT.

A few counts support this clone. The V gene is TRBV6-6, the J gene TRBJ2-2; 7 bases are shared with TRBD2. There are 13 residues in the CDR3. The V gene's germline CDR1 is MNHNY and CDR2 SVGAGI (reference sequence). With V trimmed by 2 bases and J by 6 bases, 0 bases remained unmatched. CDR3 bases: TGTGCCAGCAGTTACGCGGGAGCCGGGGAGCTGTTTTTT. Protein product: CASSYAGAGELFF.

This clone was detected once. V is TRBV6-5 and J is TRBJ1-3; TRBD1 aligns across 8 bases. Germline V lookup: CDR1 MNHEY, CDR2 SVGAGI. The J segment lost 8 bases and the V segment lost 5 bases, leaving 11 bases of the junction unmatched. The CDR3 totals 15 residues. CDR3 amino acids: CASSMTGAGRDTIYF. CDR3 nucleotide sequence: TGTGCCAGCAGTATGACAGGGGCAGGCCGAGACACCATATATTTT.

The chain joins TRBV27 to TRBJ2-7; D gene unclear. Germline CDR1 and CDR2: MNHEY and SMNVEV (reference sequence). CDR3 length: 10 residues. V was clipped by 5 bases and J by 5 bases, with 4 bases between them. The CDR3 nucleotides read TGTGCCAGCAGTGCGAACGAGCAGTACTTC. Translation: CASSANEQYF.

CDR3 loop: CASSLYSPYSNQPQHF. The DNA of the CDR3 is TGTGCCAGCAGCTTATACAGCCCGTATAGCAATCAGCCCCAGCATTTT. The rearrangement uses TRBV7-2 and TRBJ1-5; D gene ambiguous. CDR1 is SGHTA, CDR2 FQGNSA, per germline. The CDR3 totals 16 residues. The V and J ends lost 2 bases and 0 bases respectively, with 11 bases between them. Looking up the rest from reference TRBV7-2 and TRBJ1-5 gives the full variable domain: GAGVSQSPSNKVTEKGKDVELRCDPISGHTALYWYRQSLGQGLEFLIYFQGNSAPDKSGLPSDRFSAERTGGSVSTLTIQRTQQEDSAVYLCASSLYSPYSNQPQHFGDGTRLSIL.

With regard to this clone: Other DNA sequences within the sample encode an identical CDR3. V and J are TRBV7-3 and TRBJ2-5; D remains unclear. The CDR3 extends over 13 amino acids. Trimming shortened V by 3 bases and J by 5 bases, and 10 bases separated the two germline ends. The germline gives CDR1 SGHTA, CDR2 FQGTGA. CDR3 loop: CASSLARRETQYF. The CDR3 DNA is TGTGCCAGCAGCTTGGCTCGAAGGGAGACCCAGTACTTC.

The chain combines TRBV7-9 with TRBJ1-1, with D possibly matching TRBD1 (5 bases). From germline, CDR1 is SEHNR and CDR2 FQNEAQ (reference sequence). The CDR3 runs 13 residues. V lost 7 bases and J lost 1, with 10 bases in between. For the CDR3, the DNA is TGTGCCAGCACTTCGGGGGGGAACACTGAAGCTTTCTTT. Translated, it gives CASTSGGNTEAFF.

This rearrangement joins TRBV5-4 to TRBJ2-2, with 7 bases that match TRBD2. V trimming: 4 bases; J trimming: 4 bases; junction bases outside the gene matches: 10. The germline V gene has CDR1 SGHNT and CDR2 YYREEE (reference sequence). The CDR3 contains 16 residues. The CDR3 sequence: CASSPVERDSTGELFF. CDR3 coding DNA: TGTGCCAGCAGCCCGGTGGAGCGGGACTCCACCGGGGAGCTGTTTTTT.

The chain recombines TRBV5-1 with TRBJ2-5; 9 positions agree with TRBD1. V was pared by 4 bases and J by 5 bases, with 6 bases of the junction left unmatched. The CDR3 has 14 amino acids. CDR1 and CDR2 from the germline V gene are SGHRS and YFSETQ. The CDR3 loop reads CASSPQGAEETQYF. The CDR3 DNA is TGCGCCAGCAGCCCACAGGGGGCTGAGGAGACCCAGTACTTC.

This clone has only one observation. This rearrangement joins TRBV4-3 to TRBJ1-4, with a weak D call TRBD1 (5 bases). The germline CDR1 and CDR2 sequences are LGHNA and YSLEER. The CDR3 runs 16 residues. V was clipped by 3 bases and J by 3 bases, with 14 bases between them. The CDR3 DNA reads TGCGCCAGCAGCCATACCGAGGGGTCGGCTAATGAAAAACTGTTTTTT. Translated: CASSHTEGSANEKLFF.